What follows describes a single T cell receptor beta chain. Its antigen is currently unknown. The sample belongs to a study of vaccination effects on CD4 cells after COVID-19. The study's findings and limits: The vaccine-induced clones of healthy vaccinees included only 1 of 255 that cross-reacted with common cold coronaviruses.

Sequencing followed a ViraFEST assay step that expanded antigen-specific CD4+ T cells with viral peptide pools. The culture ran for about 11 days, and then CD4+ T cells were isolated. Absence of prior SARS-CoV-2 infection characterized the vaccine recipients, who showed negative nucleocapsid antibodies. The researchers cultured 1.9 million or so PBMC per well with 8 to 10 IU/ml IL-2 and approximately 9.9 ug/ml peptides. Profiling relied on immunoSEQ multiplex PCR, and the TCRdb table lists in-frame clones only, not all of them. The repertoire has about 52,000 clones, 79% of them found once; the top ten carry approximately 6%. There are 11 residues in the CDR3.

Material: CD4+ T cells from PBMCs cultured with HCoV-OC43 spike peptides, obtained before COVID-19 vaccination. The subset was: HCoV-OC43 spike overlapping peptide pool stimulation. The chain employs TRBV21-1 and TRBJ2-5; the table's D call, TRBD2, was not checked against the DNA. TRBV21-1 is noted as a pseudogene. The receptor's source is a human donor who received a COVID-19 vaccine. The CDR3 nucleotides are TGTGCCAGCAGTAGCCCGGAGACCCAGTACTTC. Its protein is CASSSPETQYF.